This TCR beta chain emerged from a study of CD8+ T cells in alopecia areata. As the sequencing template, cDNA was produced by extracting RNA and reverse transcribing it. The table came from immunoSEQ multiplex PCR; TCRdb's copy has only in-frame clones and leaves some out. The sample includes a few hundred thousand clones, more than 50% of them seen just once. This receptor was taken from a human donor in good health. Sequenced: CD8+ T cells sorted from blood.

The CDR3 DNA follows: TGCGCCAGCAGTCTCTTAAAAGGGGGGGCGTACAATGAGCAGTTCTTC. It encodes CASSLLKGGAYNEQFF. The chain employs TRBV5-1 and TRBJ2-1, with D maybe TRBD2 (7 bases). CDR3 length: 16 residues. V lost 5 bases and J 4 bases, leaving 19 bases between the germline ends. Germline-derived CDR1 and CDR2 are SGHRS and YFSETQ.